The 20 T cell receptor beta chains below were found in one sample sequenced in a study of T cells after yellow fever vaccination (dated 2019 in TCRdb). The library was made by 5' RACE. Sequencing relied on an Illumina HiSeq 2500. TCRdb applied fastp at Q25 and MiXCR to the public reads, then kept only in-frame beta chains. Rows matching on CDR3 protein sequence are summarized as one entry with the most common DNA and genes. Across this sample there are 610,000 or so distinct CDR3 sequences, with roughly an eighth seen only once. Together, the top ten hold under 15% of the sample. In the paper's terms, the treatment or condition label means: live attenuated yellow fever vaccine strain. The sample in question was PBMCs, obtained on the day of the yellow fever booster vaccination. The receptors originated from a man aged 25 to 45 who received the YFV17D yellow fever vaccine.

J is TRBJ1-3 and V is TRBV30, with TRBD1 as a possible D gene (5 bases). V lost 1 base and J lost 2, with 12 bases in between. The CDR3 is made up of 15 amino acids. CDR1 is GTSNPN and CDR2 is SVGIG in the germline V gene (reference sequence). The CDR3 bases are TGTGCCTGGAGTGGGGACTTTAACCCTGGAAACACCATATATTTT. It encodes CAWSGDFNPGNTIYF.

The J gene is TRBJ2-5, the V gene TRBV4-3; D may correspond to TRBD1 or TRBD2 (5 bases each). Deletions cut 0 bases from V and 5 bases from J, with 16 bases between. CDR1 LGHNA and CDR2 YSLEER come from the germline V gene. The CDR3 is 16 amino acids. The DNA of the CDR3 is TGCGCCAGCAGCCAAGATCTAGTGGAGGCAGGGGAGACCCAGTACTTC. Amino acid sequence: CASSQDLVEAGETQYF.

CDR3 protein: CATGGGEQIEQYF. The DNA of the CDR3 is TGTGCCACTGGGGGGGGAGAACAAATCGAGCAGTACTTC. The chain employs TRBV10-3 and TRBJ2-7, with 7 bases matching TRBD2. CDR1 ENHRY and CDR2 SYGVKD come from the germline V gene. The CDR3 extends over 13 amino acids. V lost 10 bases to trimming and J lost 6 bases; unmatched junction nucleotides: 12.

The chain combines TRBV5-1 with TRBJ2-2; a weak D match, TRBD1 (7 bases). This CDR3 is 14 amino acids long. Per germline, CDR1 SGHRS and CDR2 YFSETQ. With 2 bases removed from V and 6 bases from J, the gap between germline ends came to 11 bases. CDR3 DNA sequence: TGCGCCAGCAGCTTCCAGGGGGGACCCGGGGAGCTGTTTTTT. This encodes CASSFQGGPGELFF.

The gene calls are TRBV7-2 and TRBJ2-7; TRBD1 agrees at 7 bases. Trimming removed 1 base from V and 3 bases from J; junction bases left unmatched: 3. CDR3 length: 14 residues. Germline V gene lookup returns CDR1 SGHTA and CDR2 FQGNSA. CDR3 nucleotides: TGTGCCAGCAGCTTAGGTGGGACAGACTACGAGCAGTACTTC. Translated, it gives CASSLGGTDYEQYF.

This clonotype was counted many times. The rearrangement joins TRBV11-2 to TRBJ2-3, with 8 bases lining up with TRBD2. The trim removed 1 base at V and 7 bases at J, leaving 7 bases unmatched. The CDR3 loop spans 15 amino acids. Germline CDR1 SGHAT, CDR2 FQNNGV. CDR3 nucleotides: TGTGCCAGCAGCTTAGCCCGGGAGGGCTCGAATACGCAGTATTTT. Its translation is CASSLAREGSNTQYF.

This clonotype was found a few times. Here the CDR3 reads CASSLAQSSPLHF. Here the CDR3 DNA reads TGCGCCAGCAGCTTGGCCCAGAGTTCACCCCTCCACTTT. The chain links TRBV5-1 to TRBJ1-6; the D is unclear. Germline CDR1 reads SGHRS; CDR2 reads YFSETQ. The CDR3 has 13 amino acids. V lost 0 bases to trimming and J lost 9 bases, with 7 bases between them.

This clonotype has more than one count but fewer than ten. The CDR3 here is CASNLGEQFF. CDR3 coding DNA: TGTGCCAGCAATCTTGGTGAGCAGTTCTTC. The chain uses TRBV6-6 and TRBJ2-1; D ambiguous. In germline, CDR1 is MNHNY, CDR2 SVGAGI (reference sequence). Trimming cost V 7 bases and J 9 bases, with 7 bases left between them. The CDR3 runs to 10 residues.

This clonotype came up many times. The J gene is TRBJ2-4, the V gene TRBV21-1; TRBD1, as called in the table, went unchecked against the DNA. TRBV21-1 is an annotated pseudogene. This CDR3 is 17 amino acids long. The CDR3: CASSSTVQGSTKNIQYF. The CDR3 bases are TGTGCCAGCAGCTCCACCGTACAGGGTTCTACCAAAAACATTCAGTACTTC.

This chain connects TRBV24-1 to TRBJ1-2; D ambiguous. V was clipped by 1 base and J by 1 base, with 6 bases between them. Germline assignment: CDR1 KGHDR and CDR2 SFDVKD. The length of the CDR3 is 14 residues. This chain's CDR3 is CATSDFRNNYGYTF. The CDR3, as DNA: TGTGCCACCAGTGATTTCCGGAATAACTATGGCTACACCTTC.

This clonotype was found a few times. The chain recombines TRBV20-1 with TRBJ2-3; D is unclear. Trimming cost V 6 bases and J 2 bases, with 6 bases left between them. The germline CDR1 and CDR2 sequences are DFQATT and SNEGSKA (reference sequence). The CDR3 loop spans 11 amino acids. The CDR3 protein is CSASNTDTQYF. CDR3 sequence (DNA): TGCAGTGCCAGTAACACAGATACGCAGTATTTT.

The genes are TRBV3-1 and TRBJ2-6; a possible D gene is TRBD2 (5 bases). The germline V gene encodes CDR1 LGHDT and CDR2 YNNKEL (reference sequence). This CDR3 region has 15 residues. Deletions cut 8 bases from V and 2 bases from J, with 13 bases between. The CDR3 DNA follows: TGTGCCAGCGAGAGGGCTCTGACTGGGGCCAACGTCCTGACTTTC. The encoded protein is CASERALTGANVLTF.

J is TRBJ2-7 and V is TRBV7-6; D is possibly TRBD1 (6 bases). Germline assignment: CDR1 SGHVS and CDR2 FNYEAQ. The CDR3 length is 18 residues. Trimming left V 1 base short and J 5 bases short, with 24 bases between. The CDR3 spells CASSLGMQPGAAFNEQYF. The CDR3 DNA follows: TGTGCCAGCAGCTTAGGGATGCAACCAGGGGCCGCCTTCAACGAGCAGTACTTC.

In its sample, this clonotype was seen a few times. V usage is TRBV23-1 and J usage is TRBJ1-5, with 7 positions matching TRBD1. TRBV23-1 is designated an ORF whose function remains uncertain. Trimming removed 4 bases from V and 7 bases from J; junction bases left unmatched: 10. The CDR3 has 15 amino acids. The CDR3 here is CASSPHTGAGQPQHF. The CDR3, as DNA: TGCGCCAGCAGTCCCCACACAGGGGCGGGGCAGCCCCAGCATTTT.

The chain is built from TRBV29-1 and TRBJ2-5; tentative D call: TRBD1 (6 bases). Trimming shortened V by 8 bases and J by 2 bases, and 15 bases separated the two germline ends. Germline lookup yields CDR1 SQVTM and CDR2 ANQGSEA. The CDR3 length is 13 residues. This CDR3 is CSIVPGAQETQYF. CDR3 nucleotides: TGCAGCATTGTCCCAGGGGCGCAAGAGACCCAGTACTTC.

The chain has TRBV5-1 and TRBJ2-5; 10 bases agree with TRBD2. The CDR3 consists of 15 residues. Per the germline V gene, CDR1 is SGHRS and CDR2 is YFSETQ. V was pared by 4 bases and J by 6 bases, with 9 bases of the junction left unmatched. The CDR3 bases are TGCGCCAGCAGCGCCGCAACTAGCGGGATCCAGACCCAGTACTTC. Its protein is CASSAATSGIQTQYF.

The chain uses TRBV7-9 and TRBJ2-7; D is unresolved. Germline-derived CDR1 and CDR2 are SEHNR and FQNEAQ (reference sequence). Deletions cut 2 bases from V and 2 bases from J, with 10 bases between. This CDR3 contains 14 residues. The CDR3 DNA is TGTGCCAGCAGCTTAACGTTCGAGACCTACGAGCAGTACTTC. Its translation: CASSLTFETYEQYF.

J is TRBJ2-5 and V is TRBV29-1, with D hard to call. The CDR3 runs to 13 residues. V was cut by 6 bases and J by 1 base, with 12 bases left in between. CDR1 is SQVTM, CDR2 ANQGSEA, per germline. The CDR3 DNA is TGCAGCGTAGATGGACGTATCCAAGAGACCCAGTACTTC. It is translated as CSVDGRIQETQYF.

The genes are TRBV10-3 and TRBJ2-7; 9 bases fit TRBD2. V dropped 2 bases and J dropped 3; count of bases not matched to a gene: 8. The CDR3 has 16 residues. Germline-derived CDR1 and CDR2 are ENHRY and SYGVKD. CDR3 residues: CAISEPTSGRIYEQYF. The CDR3 region has the DNA TGTGCCATCAGTGAGCCTACTAGCGGGCGGATCTACGAGCAGTACTTC.

J is TRBJ1-2 and V is TRBV12-3 or TRBV12-4; D might be TRBD1 (6 bases). This CDR3 spans 14 amino acids. V was trimmed by 7 bases and J by 4 bases, leaving 16 bases between them. This chain's CDR3 is CASNDRPRSYGYTF. DNA of the CDR3: TGTGCCAGCAACGACAGGCCCAGGAGCTATGGCTACACCTTC.